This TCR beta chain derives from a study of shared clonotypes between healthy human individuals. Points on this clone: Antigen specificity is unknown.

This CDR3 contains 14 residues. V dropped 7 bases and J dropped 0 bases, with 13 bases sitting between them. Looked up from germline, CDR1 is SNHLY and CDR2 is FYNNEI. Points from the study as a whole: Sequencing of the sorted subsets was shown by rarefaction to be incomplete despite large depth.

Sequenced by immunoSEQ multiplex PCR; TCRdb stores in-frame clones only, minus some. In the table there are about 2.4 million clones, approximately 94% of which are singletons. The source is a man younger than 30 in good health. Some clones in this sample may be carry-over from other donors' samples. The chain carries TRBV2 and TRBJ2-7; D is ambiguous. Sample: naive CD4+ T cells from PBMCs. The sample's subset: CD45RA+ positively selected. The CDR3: CASTRLLSSYEQYF. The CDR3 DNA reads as TGTGCCAGCACCCGACTCCTTAGCTCCTACGAGCAGTACTTC.